These 18 T cell receptor beta chains came from one sample sequenced in a study of blood T cell repertoires in COVID-19. Libraries were prepared by immunoSEQ multiplex PCR; TCRdb keeps only in-frame clonotypes and omits some of them. The sample lists tens of thousands of clones; nearly 90% were seen once. Material for sequencing was peripheral blood. The receptors were gathered from a human donor in a cohort sampled during active COVID-19.

The V gene is TRBV9, the J gene TRBJ1-2; the match to TRBD1 covers 7 bases. V lost 2 bases and J lost 6; bases outside the gene matches: 4. The CDR3 contains 13 residues. The germline V gene has CDR1 SGDLS and CDR2 YYNGEE. Written as DNA, the CDR3 is TGTGCCAGCAGCGTGACAGGGACGGATGGCTACACCTTC. Protein sequence: CASSVTGTDGYTF.

CDR3 nucleotide sequence: TGTGCCAGCAGCTTAGGGCCGGGACTAGCGGGGGTTCTCACAGATACGCAGTATTTT. Translated: CASSLGPGLAGVLTDTQYF. The genes are TRBV7-2 and TRBJ2-3, with 14 nucleotides matching TRBD2. From germline, CDR1 is SGHTA and CDR2 FQGNSA. The length of the CDR3 is 19 residues. V shed 1 base, J shed 2 bases, and the junction held 8 bases outside the gene matches.

This clone was found once. The chain is built from TRBV7-2 and TRBJ2-5; TRBD2 matches 11 bases. Looked up from germline, CDR1 is SGHTA and CDR2 is FQGNSA. This CDR3 is built from 18 residues. The V and J ends lost 2 bases and 4 bases, in that order; junction bases with no gene match: 12. The CDR3 loop is CASSLTWVAGGHRETQYF. The CDR3 coding sequence is TGTGCCAGCAGCTTAACCTGGGTAGCGGGGGGGCACCGAGAGACCCAGTACTTC.

The chain couples TRBV19 to TRBJ1-1; perhaps TRBD1 as D (6 bases). V was clipped by 8 bases and J by 1 base, with 11 bases between them. This CDR3 is built from 13 residues. The germline CDR1 and CDR2 sequences are LNHDA and SQIVND (reference sequence). DNA for the CDR3: TGTGCCAGTGGGGACACGCCGAACACTGAAGCTTTCTTT. This sequence encodes CASGDTPNTEAFF.

V gene TRBV4-2 combines with J gene TRBJ2-5; TRBD2 matches at 13 bases. The CDR3 sequence is 18 residues long. Germline CDR1 and CDR2: LGHNA and YNFKEQ. V lost 4 bases to trimming and J lost 2 bases; unmatched junction nucleotides: 10. The CDR3 nucleotides are TGTGCCAGCAGCCCCCAGGGGGGACTAGCGGGGTTTCAAGAGACCCAGTACTTC. Its translation is CASSPQGGLAGFQETQYF.

In this sample, this clone turned up once. The chain is built from TRBV28 and TRBJ2-2; 9 nucleotides line up with TRBD2. The CDR3 has 16 residues. Germline-derived CDR1 and CDR2 are MDHEN and SYDVKM. V lost 2 bases, J lost 3 bases, and 4 bases stayed unmatched. CDR3 sequence reads: CASSLTGTSHTGELFF. CDR3 nucleotides: TGTGCCAGCAGTTTAACGGGGACTAGCCACACCGGGGAGCTGTTTTTT.

This clone was picked up one time. J is TRBJ2-7 and V is TRBV10-3; 7 positions match TRBD1. The CDR3 has 15 residues. Trimming removed 0 bases from V and 5 bases from J; junction bases left unmatched: 7. CDR1 is ENHRY and CDR2 is SYGVKD in the germline V gene. The CDR3 region has the DNA TGTGCCATCAGTGAGTCTGTCAACAGGGGCCACGAGCAGTACTTC. This sequence encodes CAISESVNRGHEQYF.

V usage is TRBV12-1 and J usage is TRBJ1-5; TRBD1, the D gene given by the table, was not confirmed from the DNA. TRBV12-1 is reported as a pseudogene. There are 15 residues in the CDR3. The CDR3 sequence is CASSPRGASGQPQHF. The CDR3 DNA sequence: TGTGCCAGCAGCCCCAGGGGGGCCAGCGGACAGCCCCAGCATTTT.

The chain joins TRBV29-1 to TRBJ1-1, with D perhaps TRBD1 (6 bases). The CDR3 is 13 residues long. V shed 3 bases and J shed 5 bases, with 13 bases lying between them. Germline V lookup: CDR1 SQVTM, CDR2 ANQGSEA. The CDR3 here is CSVEQGMRTEAFF. In nucleotides, the CDR3 is TGCAGCGTTGAGCAGGGGATGAGGACTGAAGCTTTCTTT. The variable domain in full, completed from reference TRBV29-1 and TRBJ1-1, reads SAVISQKPSRDICQRGTSLTIQCQVDSQVTMMFWYRQQPGQSLTLIATANQGSEATYESGFVIDKFPISRPNLTFSTLTVSNMSPEDSSIYLCSVEQGMRTEAFFGQGTRLTVV.

The V call is TRBV7-9, the J call TRBJ1-1, with D maybe TRBD1 (6 bases). Trimming took 5 bases from V and 0 from J, leaving 22 bases between them. Germline assignment: CDR1 SEHNR and CDR2 FQNEAQ (reference sequence). The length of the CDR3 is 18 residues. CDR3 amino acids: CASSHTGTTPGMNTEAFF. In nucleotides, the CDR3 is TGTGCCAGCAGCCACACGGGGACAACCCCTGGGATGAACACTGAAGCTTTCTTT.

The gene calls are TRBV5-1 and TRBJ1-2, with 7 bases that match TRBD1. Germline-derived CDR1 and CDR2 are SGHRS and YFSETQ. The CDR3 is made up of 18 amino acids. The V gene end was trimmed by 1 base and the J gene end by 7 bases; junction bases not matched to a gene: 19. CDR3 protein: CASSLYPLKQGSEGGYTF. The CDR3, as DNA: TGCGCCAGCAGCTTGTACCCTCTCAAACAGGGGTCTGAGGGTGGCTACACCTTC.

The chain carries TRBV6-5 and TRBJ1-2, with a possible D match to TRBD1 (5 bases). The V end was cut by 2 bases, the J end by 4 bases, with 14 bases between. Per germline, CDR1 MNHEY and CDR2 SVGAGI. This CDR3 contains 15 residues. The chain's CDR3 is CASSYGAGTSYGYTF. The CDR3 nucleotides read TGTGCCAGCAGTTACGGGGCAGGGACTAGCTATGGCTACACCTTC.

The rearrangement links TRBV2 to TRBJ2-7; tentative D call: TRBD1 (6 bases). From germline, CDR1 is SNHLY and CDR2 FYNNEI. V gave up 4 bases and J gave up 5 bases, with 12 bases separating them. The CDR3 has 13 residues. Written as DNA, the CDR3 is TGTGCCAGCAGTGGTCAGGGGAGTCACGAGCAGTACTTC. Translated: CASSGQGSHEQYF.

V and J are TRBV4-3 and TRBJ2-3; possible D gene TRBD2, 5 bases. CDR1 is LGHNA, CDR2 YSLEER, per germline. Trimming took 3 bases from V and 6 from J, leaving 13 bases between them. The CDR3 consists of 14 residues. CDR3 in amino acids: CASSQRVLGDTQYF. The CDR3 bases are TGCGCCAGCAGCCAGAGGGTTCTAGGGGATACGCAGTATTTT.

The chain is built from TRBV7-9 and TRBJ1-1, with 7 bases identical to TRBD1. Germline lookup yields CDR1 SEHNR and CDR2 FQNEAQ (reference sequence). Unmatched junction bases numbered 9, after V lost 4 bases and J lost 4 bases. The CDR3 is 15 residues long. The DNA of the CDR3 is TGTGCCAGCAGCTGGGACAGCGGGCGTAGCACTGAAGCTTTCTTT. Amino acid sequence: CASSWDSGRSTEAFF. Full variable domain (remainder filled in from reference TRBV7-9 and TRBJ1-1): DTGVSQNPRHKITKRGQNVTFRCDPISEHNRLYWYRQTLGQGPEFLTYFQNEAQLEKSRLLSDRFSAERPKGSFSTLEIQRTEQGDSAMYLCASSWDSGRSTEAFFGQGTRLTVV.

This clone was picked up one time. This rearrangement joins TRBV7-3 to TRBJ2-3, with D possibly being TRBD2 (6 bases). Germline loops: CDR1 SGHTA, CDR2 FQGTGA. With 3 bases removed from V and 5 bases from J, the gap between germline ends came to 12 bases. This CDR3 is 14 amino acids long. Here the CDR3 reads CASSFGGAGDTQYF. The CDR3 DNA follows: TGTGCCAGCAGCTTCGGAGGGGCGGGAGATACGCAGTATTTT.

This clone was recorded once. V and J are TRBV12-3 or TRBV12-4 and TRBJ1-2; D uncertain. The V end lost 7 bases, the J end lost 4 bases, and 10 bases lay between the germline ends. There are 12 residues in the CDR3. The CDR3 DNA follows: TGTGCCAGCACCTCCAACAGCTATGGCTACACCTTC. This translates into CASTSNSYGYTF.

The rearrangement links TRBV7-8 to TRBJ2-1, with 7 bases lining up with TRBD2. The ends lost 1 base at V and 8 bases at J; junction bases unmatched: 5. The CDR3 covers 14 residues. Germline V gene sequence: CDR1 SGHVS, CDR2 FQNEAQ. This CDR3 reads CASSLVTSKDEQFF. The CDR3 DNA is TGTGCCAGCAGCTTAGTGACTAGCAAGGATGAGCAGTTCTTC.